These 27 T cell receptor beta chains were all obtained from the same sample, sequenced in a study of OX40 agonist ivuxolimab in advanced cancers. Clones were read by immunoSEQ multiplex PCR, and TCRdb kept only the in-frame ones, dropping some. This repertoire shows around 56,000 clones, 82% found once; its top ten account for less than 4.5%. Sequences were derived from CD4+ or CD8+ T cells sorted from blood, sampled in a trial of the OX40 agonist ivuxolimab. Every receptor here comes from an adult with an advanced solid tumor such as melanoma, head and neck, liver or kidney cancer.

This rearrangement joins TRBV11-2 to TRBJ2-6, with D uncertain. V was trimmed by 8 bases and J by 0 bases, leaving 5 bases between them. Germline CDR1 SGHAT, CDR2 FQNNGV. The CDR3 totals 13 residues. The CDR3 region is CASLRSGANVLTF. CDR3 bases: TGTGCCAGCCTGCGCTCTGGGGCCAACGTCCTGACTTTC. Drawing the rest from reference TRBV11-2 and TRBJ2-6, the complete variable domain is EAGVAQSPRYKIIEKRQSVAFWCNPISGHATLYWYQQILGQGPKLLIQFQNNGVVDDSQLPKDRFSAERLKGVDSTLKIQPAKLEDSAVYLCASLRSGANVLTFGAGSRLTVL.

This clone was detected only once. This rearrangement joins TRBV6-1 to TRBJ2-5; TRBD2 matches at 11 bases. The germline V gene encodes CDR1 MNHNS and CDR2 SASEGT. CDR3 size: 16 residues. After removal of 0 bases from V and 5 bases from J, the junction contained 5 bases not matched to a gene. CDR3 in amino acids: CASSEARLAGTETQYF. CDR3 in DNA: TGTGCCAGCAGTGAAGCCCGACTAGCGGGAACGGAGACCCAGTACTTC.

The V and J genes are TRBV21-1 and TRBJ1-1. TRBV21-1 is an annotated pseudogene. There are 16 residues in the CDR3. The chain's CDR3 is CASSFNLATQRTEAFF. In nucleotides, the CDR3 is TGTGCCAGCAGCTTCAATCTAGCTACACAACGCACTGAAGCTTTCTTT.

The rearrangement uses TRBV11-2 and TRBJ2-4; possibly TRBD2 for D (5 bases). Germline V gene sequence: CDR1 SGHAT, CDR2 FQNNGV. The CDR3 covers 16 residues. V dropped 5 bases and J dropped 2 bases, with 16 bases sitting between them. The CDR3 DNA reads TGTGCCAGCAGCCCAAGAGGGTCGGGTACCAAAAACATTCAGTACTTC. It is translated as CASSPRGSGTKNIQYF.

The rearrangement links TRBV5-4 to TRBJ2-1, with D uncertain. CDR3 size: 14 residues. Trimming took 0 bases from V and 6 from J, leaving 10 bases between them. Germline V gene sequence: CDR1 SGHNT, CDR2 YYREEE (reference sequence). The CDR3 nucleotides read TGTGCCAGCAGCTTGGATGCGACTTCCAATGAGCAGTTCTTC. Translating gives CASSLDATSNEQFF.

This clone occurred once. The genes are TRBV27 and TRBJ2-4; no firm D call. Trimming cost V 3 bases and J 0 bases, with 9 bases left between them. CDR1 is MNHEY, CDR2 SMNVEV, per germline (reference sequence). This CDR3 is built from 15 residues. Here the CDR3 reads CASSLGSLAKNIQYF. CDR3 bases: TGTGCCAGCAGTTTGGGTAGCCTAGCCAAAAACATTCAGTACTTC.

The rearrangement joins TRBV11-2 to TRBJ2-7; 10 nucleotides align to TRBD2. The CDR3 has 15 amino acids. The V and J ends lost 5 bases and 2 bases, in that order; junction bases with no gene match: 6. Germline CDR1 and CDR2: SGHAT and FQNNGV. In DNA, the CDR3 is TGTGCCAGCAGCGGCCGGACTAGCGGACCCTACGAGCAGTACTTC. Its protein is CASSGRTSGPYEQYF.

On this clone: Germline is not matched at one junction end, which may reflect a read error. The CDR3 coding sequence is TGTGCCAGCACCTTACCAGGGGGCATCACTGAAGCTTTCTTT. It translates to CASTLPGGITEAFF. This sequence joins TRBV7-2 and TRBJ1-1; the match to TRBD1 covers 8 bases. The CDR3 runs to 14 residues. Germline V gives CDR1 SGHTA, CDR2 FQGNSA.

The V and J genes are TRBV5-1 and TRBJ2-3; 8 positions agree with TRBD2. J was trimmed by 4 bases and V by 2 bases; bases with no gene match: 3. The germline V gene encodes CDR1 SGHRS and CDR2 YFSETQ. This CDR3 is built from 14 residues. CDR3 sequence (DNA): TGCGCCAGCAGCTTCATAGCGGGACCAGATACGCAGTATTTT. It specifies CASSFIAGPDTQYF.

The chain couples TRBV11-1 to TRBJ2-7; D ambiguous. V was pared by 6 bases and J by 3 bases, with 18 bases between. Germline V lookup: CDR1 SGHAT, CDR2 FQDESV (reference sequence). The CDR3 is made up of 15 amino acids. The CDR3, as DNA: TGTGCCAGCAGTAGACGCGGCCTCGAAGGCTACGAGCAGTACTTC. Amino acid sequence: CASSRRGLEGYEQYF.

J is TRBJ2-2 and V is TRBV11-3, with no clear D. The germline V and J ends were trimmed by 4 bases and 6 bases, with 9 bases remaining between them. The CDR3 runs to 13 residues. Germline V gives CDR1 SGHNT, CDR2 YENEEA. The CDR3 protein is CASSYSSAGELFF. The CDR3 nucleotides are TGTGCCAGCAGCTATTCTTCCGCCGGGGAGCTGTTTTTT.

The CDR3 here is CASSYNADTQYF. CDR3 bases: TGTGCCAGCTCTTACAACGCAGATACGCAGTATTTT. The V and J genes are TRBV28 and TRBJ2-3; no reliable D call. V lost 8 bases, J lost 4 bases, and 10 bases lay in between. The CDR3 sequence is 12 residues long. CDR1 and CDR2 (germline): MDHEN, SYDVKM.

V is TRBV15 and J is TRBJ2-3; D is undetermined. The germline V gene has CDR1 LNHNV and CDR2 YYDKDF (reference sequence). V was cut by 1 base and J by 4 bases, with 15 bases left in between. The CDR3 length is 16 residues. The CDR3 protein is CATSRVATTRSDTQYF. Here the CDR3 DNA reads TGTGCCACCAGCAGAGTTGCTACCACCAGGTCAGATACGCAGTATTTT.

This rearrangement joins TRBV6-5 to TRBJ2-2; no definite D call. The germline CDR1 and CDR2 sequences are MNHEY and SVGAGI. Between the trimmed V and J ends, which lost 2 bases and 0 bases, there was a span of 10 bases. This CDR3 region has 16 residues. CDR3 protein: CASSYRAYANTGELFF. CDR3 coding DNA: TGTGCCAGCAGTTACCGCGCTTATGCGAACACCGGGGAGCTGTTTTTT.

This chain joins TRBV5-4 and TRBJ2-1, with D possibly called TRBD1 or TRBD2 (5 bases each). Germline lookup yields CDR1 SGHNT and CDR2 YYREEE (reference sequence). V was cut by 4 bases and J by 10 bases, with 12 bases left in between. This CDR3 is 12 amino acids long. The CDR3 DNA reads TGTGCCAGCAGCCAACCGTGGGGGGAGCAGTTCTTC. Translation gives CASSQPWGEQFF.

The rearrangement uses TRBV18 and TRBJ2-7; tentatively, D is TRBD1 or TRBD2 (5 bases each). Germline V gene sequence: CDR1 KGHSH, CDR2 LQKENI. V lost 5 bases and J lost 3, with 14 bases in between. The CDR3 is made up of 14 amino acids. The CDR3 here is CASSASMRGYEQYF. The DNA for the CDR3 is TGTGCCAGCTCAGCCTCTATGAGGGGCTACGAGCAGTACTTC.

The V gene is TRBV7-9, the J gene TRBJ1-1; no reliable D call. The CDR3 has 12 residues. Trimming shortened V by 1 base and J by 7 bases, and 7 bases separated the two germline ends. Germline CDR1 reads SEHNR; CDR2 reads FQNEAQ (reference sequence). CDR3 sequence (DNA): TGTGCCAGCAGCTTAGGTAACTTTGAAGCTTTCTTT. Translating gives CASSLGNFEAFF. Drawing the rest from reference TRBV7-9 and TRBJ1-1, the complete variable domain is DTGVSQNPRHKITKRGQNVTFRCDPISEHNRLYWYRQTLGQGPEFLTYFQNEAQLEKSRLLSDRFSAERPKGSFSTLEIQRTEQGDSAMYLCASSLGNFEAFFGQGTRLTVV.

The CDR3 region has the DNA TGTGCCAGCAGTCCCGTCCCCACCGGGACTACTAGCACAGATACGCAGTATTTT. This codes for CASSPVPTGTTSTDTQYF. V gene TRBV7-3 combines with J gene TRBJ2-3; 7 bases line up with TRBD2. The CDR3 is 18 amino acids. The J segment lost 0 bases and the V segment lost 6 bases, leaving 15 bases of the junction unmatched. Per the germline V gene, CDR1 is SGHTA and CDR2 is FQGTGA.

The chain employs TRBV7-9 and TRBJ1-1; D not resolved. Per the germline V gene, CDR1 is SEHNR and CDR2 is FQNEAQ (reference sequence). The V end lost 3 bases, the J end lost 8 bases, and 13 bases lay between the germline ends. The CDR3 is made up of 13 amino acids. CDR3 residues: CASSFGARVEAFF. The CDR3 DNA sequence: TGTGCCAGCAGCTTCGGCGCCCGGGTGGAAGCTTTCTTT.

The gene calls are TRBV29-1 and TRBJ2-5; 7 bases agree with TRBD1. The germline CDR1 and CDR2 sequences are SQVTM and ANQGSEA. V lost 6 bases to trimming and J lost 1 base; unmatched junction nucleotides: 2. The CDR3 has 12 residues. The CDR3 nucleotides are TGCAGCGTCAGGGACAGCCAAGAGACCCAGTACTTC. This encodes CSVRDSQETQYF.

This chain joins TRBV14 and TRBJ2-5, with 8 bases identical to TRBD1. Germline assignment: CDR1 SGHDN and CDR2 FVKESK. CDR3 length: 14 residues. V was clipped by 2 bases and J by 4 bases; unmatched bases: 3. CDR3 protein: CASSQSGGGETQYF. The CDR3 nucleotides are TGTGCCAGCAGCCAATCAGGGGGCGGAGAGACCCAGTACTTC. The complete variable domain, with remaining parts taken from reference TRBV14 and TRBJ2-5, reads EAGVTQFPSHSVIEKGQTVTLRCDPISGHDNLYWYRRVMGKEIKFLLHFVKESKQDESGMPNNRFLAERTGGTYSTLKVQPAELEDSGVYFCASSQSGGGETQYFGPGTRLLVL.

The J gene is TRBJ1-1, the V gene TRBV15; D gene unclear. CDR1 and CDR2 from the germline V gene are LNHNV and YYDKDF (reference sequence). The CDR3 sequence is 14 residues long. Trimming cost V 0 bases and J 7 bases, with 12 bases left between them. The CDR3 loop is CATSRDHQPGEAFF. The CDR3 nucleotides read TGTGCCACCAGCAGAGATCACCAACCGGGTGAAGCTTTCTTT.

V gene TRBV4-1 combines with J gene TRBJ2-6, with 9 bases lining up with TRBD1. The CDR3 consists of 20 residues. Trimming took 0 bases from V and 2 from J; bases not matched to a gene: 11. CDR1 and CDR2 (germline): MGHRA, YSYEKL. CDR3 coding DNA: TGCGCCAGCAGCCAAGATTCCGCGGGACAGGGAATCGCTGGGGCCAACGTCCTGACTTTC. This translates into CASSQDSAGQGIAGANVLTF.

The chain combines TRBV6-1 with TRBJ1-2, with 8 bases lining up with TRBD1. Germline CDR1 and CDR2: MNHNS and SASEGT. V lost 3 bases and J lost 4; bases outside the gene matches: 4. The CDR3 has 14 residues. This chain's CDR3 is CASSDPGTGYGYTF. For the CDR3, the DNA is TGTGCCAGCAGTGACCCCGGGACAGGCTATGGCTACACCTTC.

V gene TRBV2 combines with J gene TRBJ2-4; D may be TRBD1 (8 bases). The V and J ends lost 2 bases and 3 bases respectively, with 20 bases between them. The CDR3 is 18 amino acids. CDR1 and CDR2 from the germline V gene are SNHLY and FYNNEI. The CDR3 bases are TGTGCCAGCAGTGAATGGGGGACAGGTGGGAGGGACAAAAACATTCAGTACTTC. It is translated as CASSEWGTGGRDKNIQYF.

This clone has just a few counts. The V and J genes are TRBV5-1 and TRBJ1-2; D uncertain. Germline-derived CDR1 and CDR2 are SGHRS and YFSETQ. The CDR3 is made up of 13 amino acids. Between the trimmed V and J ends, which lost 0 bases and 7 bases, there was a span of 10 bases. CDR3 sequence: CASSLAGNTGYTF. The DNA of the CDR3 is TGCGCCAGCAGCTTGGCTGGGAATACTGGCTACACCTTC. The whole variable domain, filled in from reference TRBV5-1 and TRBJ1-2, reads KAGVTQTPRYLIKTRGQQVTLSCSPISGHRSVSWYQQTPGQGLQFLFEYFSETQRNKGNFPGRFSGRQFSNSRSEMNVSTLELGDSALYLCASSLAGNTGYTFGSGTRLTVV.

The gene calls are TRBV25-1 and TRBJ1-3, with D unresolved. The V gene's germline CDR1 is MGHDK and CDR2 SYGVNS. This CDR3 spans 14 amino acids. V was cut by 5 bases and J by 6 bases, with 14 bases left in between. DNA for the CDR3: TGTGCCAGCAGTCCCCGACTTAATGTAAACACCATATATTTT. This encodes CASSPRLNVNTIYF. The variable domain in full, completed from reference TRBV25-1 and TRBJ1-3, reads EADIYQTPRYLVIGTGKKITLECSQTMGHDKMYWYQQDPGMELHLIHYSYGVNSTEKGDLSSESTVSRIRTEHFPLTLESARPSHTSQYLCASSPRLNVNTIYFGEGSWLTVV.